This entry is about one TCR beta chain. The germline gene is not matched at one end of the junction; a read error may be the cause. This entry is derived from a study of blood T cells in healthy people across ages. The authors ran a second PCR of 7 to 11 cycles using a sample-barcoded 5' primer and a J-beta primer mix. TCRdb recomputed calls from the 5' RACE reads with MiXCR, one row per CDR3 protein. The sample includes 450,000 to 700,000 distinct CDR3 sequences, roughly 29% of them seen just once. The germline V gene encodes CDR1 SGHTA and CDR2 FQGTGA. The CDR3 totals 13 residues. Every donor gave ten milliliters of peripheral blood. Per sample, a minimum of 6 million PBMCs were isolated.

Specimen: blood. This TCR derives from a woman between 65 and 79 years old in good health. This chain joins TRBV7-3 and TRBJ2-7; D not resolved. CDR3 DNA: TGTGCCAGCAGGCTAACGCCGGATTCACCCCTCCACTTC. Amino acids: CASRLTPDSPLHF.